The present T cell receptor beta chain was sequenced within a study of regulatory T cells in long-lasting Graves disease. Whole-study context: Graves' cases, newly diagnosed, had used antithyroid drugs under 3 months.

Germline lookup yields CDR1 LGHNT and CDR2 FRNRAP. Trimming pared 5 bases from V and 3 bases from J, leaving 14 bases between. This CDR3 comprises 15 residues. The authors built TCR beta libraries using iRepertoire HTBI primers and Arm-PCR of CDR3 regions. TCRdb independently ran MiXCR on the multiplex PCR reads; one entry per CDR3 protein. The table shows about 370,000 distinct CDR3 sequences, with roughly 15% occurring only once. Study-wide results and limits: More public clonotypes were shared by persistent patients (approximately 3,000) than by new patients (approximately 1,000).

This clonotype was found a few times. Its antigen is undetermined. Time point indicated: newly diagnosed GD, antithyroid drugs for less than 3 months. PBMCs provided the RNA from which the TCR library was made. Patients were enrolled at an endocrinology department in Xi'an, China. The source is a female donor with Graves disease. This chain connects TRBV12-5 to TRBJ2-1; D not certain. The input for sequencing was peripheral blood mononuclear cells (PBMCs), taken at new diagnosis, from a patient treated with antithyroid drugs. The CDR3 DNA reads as TGTGCTAGTGGTCCCCCGGGCCGGTACTACAATGAGCAGTTCTTC. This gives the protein CASGPPGRYYNEQFF.